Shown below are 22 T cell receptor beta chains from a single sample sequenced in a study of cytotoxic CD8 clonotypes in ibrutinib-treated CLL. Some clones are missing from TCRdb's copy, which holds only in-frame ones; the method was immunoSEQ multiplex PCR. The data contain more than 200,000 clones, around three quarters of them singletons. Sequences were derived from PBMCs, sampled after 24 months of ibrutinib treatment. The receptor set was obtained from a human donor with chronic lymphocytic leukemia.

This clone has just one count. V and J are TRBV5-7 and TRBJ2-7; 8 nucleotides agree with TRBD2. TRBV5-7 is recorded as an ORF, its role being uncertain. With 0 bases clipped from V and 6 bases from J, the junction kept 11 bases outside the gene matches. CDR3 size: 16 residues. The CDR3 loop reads CASSLVTGGDFSEQYF. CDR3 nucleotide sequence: TGTGCCAGCAGCTTGGTTACCGGGGGGGACTTTTCCGAGCAGTACTTC.

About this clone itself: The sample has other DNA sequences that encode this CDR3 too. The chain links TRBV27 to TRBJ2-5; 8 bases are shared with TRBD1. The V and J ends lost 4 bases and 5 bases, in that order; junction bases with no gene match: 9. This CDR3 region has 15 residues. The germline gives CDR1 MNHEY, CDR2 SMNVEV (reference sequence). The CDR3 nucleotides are TGTGCCAGCAGTTCAGCAGGGGGCCGAGGGGAGACCCAGTACTTC. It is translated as CASSSAGGRGETQYF.

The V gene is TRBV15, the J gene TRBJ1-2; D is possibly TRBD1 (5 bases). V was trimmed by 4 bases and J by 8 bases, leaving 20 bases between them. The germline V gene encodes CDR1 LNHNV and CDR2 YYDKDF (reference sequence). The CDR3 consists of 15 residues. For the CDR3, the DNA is TGTGCCACCAGCATCCAAACCTCGGGGCTGGGAGGCTACACCTTC. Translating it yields CATSIQTSGLGGYTF.

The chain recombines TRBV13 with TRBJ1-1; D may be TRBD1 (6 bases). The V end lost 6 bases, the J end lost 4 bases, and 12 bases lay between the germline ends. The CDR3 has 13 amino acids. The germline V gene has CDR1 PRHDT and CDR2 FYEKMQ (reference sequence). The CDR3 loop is CASRVGAATEAFF. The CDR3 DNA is TGTGCCAGCAGGGTGGGGGCGGCCACTGAAGCTTTCTTT.

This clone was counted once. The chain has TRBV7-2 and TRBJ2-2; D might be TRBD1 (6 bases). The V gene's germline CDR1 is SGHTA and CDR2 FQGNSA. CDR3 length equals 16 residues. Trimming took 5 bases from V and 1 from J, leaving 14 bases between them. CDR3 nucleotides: TGTGCCAGCAGCCGAGGACAGATTCAGAACACCGGGGAGCTGTTTTTT. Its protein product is CASSRGQIQNTGELFF.

The CDR3 spells CASRTTGRGVAFF. CDR3 in DNA: TGTGCCAGCAGGACCACAGGGCGAGGGGTAGCTTTCTTT. This chain connects TRBV6-6 to TRBJ1-1; tentatively, D is TRBD1 (6 bases). The V gene lost 6 bases and the J gene lost 10 bases, with 18 bases spanning the gap. The CDR3 loop spans 13 amino acids. Germline V CDR1 and CDR2: MNHNY, SVGAGI (reference sequence).

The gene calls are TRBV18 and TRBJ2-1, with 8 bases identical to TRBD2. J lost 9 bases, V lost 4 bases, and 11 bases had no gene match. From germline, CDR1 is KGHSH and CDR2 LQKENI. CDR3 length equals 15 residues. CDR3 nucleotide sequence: TGTGCCAGCTCACAATCCCCAGCGGGAGTTGGTGAGCAGTTCTTC. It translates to CASSQSPAGVGEQFF. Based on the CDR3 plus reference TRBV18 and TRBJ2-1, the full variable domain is NAGVMQNPRHLVRRRGQEARLRCSPMKGHSHVYWYRQLPEEGLKFMVYLQKENIIDESGMPKERFSAEFPKEGPSILRIQQVVRGDSAAYFCASSQSPAGVGEQFFGPGTRLTVL.

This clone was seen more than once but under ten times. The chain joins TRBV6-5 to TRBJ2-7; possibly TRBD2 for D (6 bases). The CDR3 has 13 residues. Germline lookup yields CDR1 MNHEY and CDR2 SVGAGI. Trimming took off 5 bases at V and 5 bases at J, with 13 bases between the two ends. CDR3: CASSAGRGNEQYF. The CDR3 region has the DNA TGTGCCAGCAGTGCGGGGAGAGGGAACGAGCAGTACTTC.

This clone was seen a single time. The CDR3 DNA reads TGTGCCAGCAGTTACGGGCAGGGTGCCTCCTACGAGCAGTACTTC. Its protein product is CASSYGQGASYEQYF. The V gene is TRBV6-5, the J gene TRBJ2-7; TRBD1 might be the D (5 bases). This CDR3 has 15 amino acids. Trimming took off 2 bases at V and 0 bases at J, with 11 bases between the two ends. Germline CDR1 is MNHEY and CDR2 is SVGAGI.

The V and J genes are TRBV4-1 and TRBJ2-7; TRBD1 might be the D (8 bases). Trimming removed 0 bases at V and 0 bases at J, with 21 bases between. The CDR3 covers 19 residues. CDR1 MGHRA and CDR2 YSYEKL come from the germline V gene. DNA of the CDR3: TGCGCCAGCAGCCAAGATTGGACAGGGAGGGCAGATAGCTCCTACGAGCAGTACTTC. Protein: CASSQDWTGRADSSYEQYF.

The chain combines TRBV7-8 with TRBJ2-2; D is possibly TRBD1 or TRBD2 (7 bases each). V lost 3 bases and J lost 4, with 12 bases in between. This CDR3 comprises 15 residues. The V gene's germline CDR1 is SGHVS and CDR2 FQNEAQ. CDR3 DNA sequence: TGTGCCAGCAGCTTCAGGGGGAGGGCCACCGGGGAGCTGTTTTTT. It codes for CASSFRGRATGELFF.

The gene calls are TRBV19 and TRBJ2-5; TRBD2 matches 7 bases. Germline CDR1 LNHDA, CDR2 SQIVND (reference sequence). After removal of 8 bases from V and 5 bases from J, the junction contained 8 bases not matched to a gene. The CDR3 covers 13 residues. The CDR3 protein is CASSAGRLETQYF. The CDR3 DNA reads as TGTGCCAGTTCAGCGGGGCGACTTGAGACCCAGTACTTC.

The CDR3 nucleotides read TGCGCCAGCAGCTGGACCACCGCGTACGAGCAGTACTTC. It encodes CASSWTTAYEQYF. This rearrangement joins TRBV5-1 to TRBJ2-7; D uncertain. V lost 3 bases to trimming and J lost 4 bases, with 11 bases between them. This CDR3 has 13 residues. The germline V gene has CDR1 SGHRS and CDR2 YFSETQ.

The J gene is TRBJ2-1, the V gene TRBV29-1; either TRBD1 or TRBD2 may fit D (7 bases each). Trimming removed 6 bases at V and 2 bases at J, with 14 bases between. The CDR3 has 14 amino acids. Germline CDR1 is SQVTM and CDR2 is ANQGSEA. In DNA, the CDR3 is TGCAGCGTGGGGCAGGGGGGGACCTACAATGAGCAGTTCTTC. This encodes CSVGQGGTYNEQFF.

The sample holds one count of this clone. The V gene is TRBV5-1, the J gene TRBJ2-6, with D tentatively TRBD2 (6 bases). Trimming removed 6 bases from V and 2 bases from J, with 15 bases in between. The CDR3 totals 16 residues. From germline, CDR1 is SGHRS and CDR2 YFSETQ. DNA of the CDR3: TGCGCCAGCACGCGGGACCCACCACCTGGGGCCAACGTCCTGACTTTC. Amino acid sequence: CASTRDPPPGANVLTF.

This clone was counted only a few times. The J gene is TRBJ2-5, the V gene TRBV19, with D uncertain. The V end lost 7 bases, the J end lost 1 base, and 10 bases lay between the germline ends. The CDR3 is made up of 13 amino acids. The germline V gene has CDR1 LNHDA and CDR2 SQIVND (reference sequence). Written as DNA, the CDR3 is TGTGCCAGTAAGCAGAGCCCCCAAGAGACCCAGTACTTC. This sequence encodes CASKQSPQETQYF.

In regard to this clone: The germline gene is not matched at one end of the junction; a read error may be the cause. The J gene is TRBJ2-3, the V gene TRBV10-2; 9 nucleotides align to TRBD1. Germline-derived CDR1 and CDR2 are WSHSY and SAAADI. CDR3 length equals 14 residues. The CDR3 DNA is TGCGCCAGCAGCGACAGGGGGTCTGGAGATACGCAGTGTTTT. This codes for CASSDRGSGDTQCF.

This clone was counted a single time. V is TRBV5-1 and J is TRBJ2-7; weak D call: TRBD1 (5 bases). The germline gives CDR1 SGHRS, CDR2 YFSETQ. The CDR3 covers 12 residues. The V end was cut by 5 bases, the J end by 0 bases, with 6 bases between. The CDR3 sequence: CASRDTSYEQYF. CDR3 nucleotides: TGCGCCAGCAGGGACACCTCCTACGAGCAGTACTTC.

CDR3 in amino acids: CASRTSGTHDTQYF. Here the CDR3 DNA reads TGTGCCAGCAGGACTAGCGGGACTCACGATACGCAGTATTTT. The genes are TRBV6-5 and TRBJ2-3; 11 nucleotides align to TRBD2. After removal of 6 bases from V and 6 bases from J, the junction contained 5 bases not matched to a gene. The V gene's germline CDR1 is MNHEY and CDR2 SVGAGI. CDR3 length: 14 residues.

CDR3 sequence reads: CASRQGAHEQYF. CDR3 nucleotides: TGTGCCAGTAGACAGGGGGCCCACGAGCAGTACTTC. V gene TRBV19 combines with J gene TRBJ2-7; 9 bases fit TRBD1. This CDR3 is 12 amino acids long. Per germline, CDR1 LNHDA and CDR2 SQIVND (reference sequence). The V segment lost 6 bases and the J segment 5 bases; nucleotides outside the gene matches: 2.

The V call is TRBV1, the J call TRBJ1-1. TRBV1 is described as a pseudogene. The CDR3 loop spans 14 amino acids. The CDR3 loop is CTSSQDAQETEAFF. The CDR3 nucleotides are TGCACCAGCAGCCAAGATGCTCAGGAGACTGAAGCTTTCTTT.

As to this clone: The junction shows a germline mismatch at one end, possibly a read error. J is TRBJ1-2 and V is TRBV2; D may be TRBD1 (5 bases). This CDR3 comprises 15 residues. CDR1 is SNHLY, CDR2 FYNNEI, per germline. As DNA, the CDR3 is TGTGCCAGCACGAGAGGGGAGGGTAAGACCTATGGTTACACCTTC. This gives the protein CASTRGEGKTYGYTF.